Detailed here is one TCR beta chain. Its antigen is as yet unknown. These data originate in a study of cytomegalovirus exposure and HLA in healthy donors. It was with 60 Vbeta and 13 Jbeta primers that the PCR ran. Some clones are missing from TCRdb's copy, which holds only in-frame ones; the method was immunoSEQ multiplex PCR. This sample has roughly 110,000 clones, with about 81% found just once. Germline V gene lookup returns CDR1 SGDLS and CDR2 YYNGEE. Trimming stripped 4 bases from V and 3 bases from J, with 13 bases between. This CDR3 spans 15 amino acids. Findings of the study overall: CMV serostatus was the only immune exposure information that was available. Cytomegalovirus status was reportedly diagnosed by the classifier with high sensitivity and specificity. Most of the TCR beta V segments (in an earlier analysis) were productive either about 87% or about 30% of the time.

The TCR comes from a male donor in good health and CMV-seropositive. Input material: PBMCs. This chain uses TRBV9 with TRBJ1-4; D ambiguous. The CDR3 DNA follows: TGTGCCAGCAGCCCGGGGTTCTCCCCTAATGAAAAACTGTTTTTT. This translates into CASSPGFSPNEKLFF.